Below, 3 T cell receptor beta chains from the same sample are listed, as sequenced in a study of T cells after yellow fever vaccination. Each CDR3 protein is one row after TCRdb ran MiXCR on the 5' RACE reads. The sample holds 450,000 to 550,000 distinct CDR3 sequences, roughly 22% seen once. This specimen was PBMCs, taken 21 days after the first yellow fever vaccination. The receptors here all came from a man aged 18 to 29 who received the YFV17D yellow fever vaccine.

V is TRBV5-1 and J is TRBJ2-5; 8 nucleotides line up with TRBD2. The CDR3 sequence is 14 residues long. From germline, CDR1 is SGHRS and CDR2 YFSETQ. V shed 3 bases and J 4 bases; nucleotides not matched to a gene: 5. The CDR3 sequence is CASSSPTSVETQYF. CDR3 coding DNA: TGCGCCAGCAGCTCCCCGACTAGCGTAGAGACCCAGTACTTC. Drawing the rest from reference TRBV5-1 and TRBJ2-5, the complete variable domain is KAGVTQTPRYLIKTRGQQVTLSCSPISGHRSVSWYQQTPGQGLQFLFEYFSETQRNKGNFPGRFSGRQFSNSRSEMNVSTLELGDSALYLCASSSPTSVETQYFGPGTRLLVL.

This clonotype was seen more than once but under ten times. V usage is TRBV20-1 and J usage is TRBJ2-1; 7 bases line up with TRBD2. Looked up from germline, CDR1 is DFQATT and CDR2 is SNEGSKA (reference sequence). There are 15 residues in the CDR3. Unmatched junction bases numbered 8, after V lost 6 bases and J lost 0 bases. The CDR3 DNA follows: TGCAGTGCCCCCCCGGGGAGGGGCTCCTACAATGAGCAGTTCTTC. Amino acids: CSAPPGRGSYNEQFF.

V is TRBV6-1 and J is TRBJ2-3; D could derive from TRBD1 or TRBD2 (6 bases each). The CDR3 is 16 amino acids. Germline V gives CDR1 MNHNS, CDR2 SASEGT. V lost 8 bases and J 0 bases, leaving 18 bases between the germline ends. CDR3 residues: CASVTEGVPSTDTQYF. The CDR3 DNA is TGTGCCAGCGTCACGGAGGGGGTTCCTAGCACAGATACGCAGTATTTT.